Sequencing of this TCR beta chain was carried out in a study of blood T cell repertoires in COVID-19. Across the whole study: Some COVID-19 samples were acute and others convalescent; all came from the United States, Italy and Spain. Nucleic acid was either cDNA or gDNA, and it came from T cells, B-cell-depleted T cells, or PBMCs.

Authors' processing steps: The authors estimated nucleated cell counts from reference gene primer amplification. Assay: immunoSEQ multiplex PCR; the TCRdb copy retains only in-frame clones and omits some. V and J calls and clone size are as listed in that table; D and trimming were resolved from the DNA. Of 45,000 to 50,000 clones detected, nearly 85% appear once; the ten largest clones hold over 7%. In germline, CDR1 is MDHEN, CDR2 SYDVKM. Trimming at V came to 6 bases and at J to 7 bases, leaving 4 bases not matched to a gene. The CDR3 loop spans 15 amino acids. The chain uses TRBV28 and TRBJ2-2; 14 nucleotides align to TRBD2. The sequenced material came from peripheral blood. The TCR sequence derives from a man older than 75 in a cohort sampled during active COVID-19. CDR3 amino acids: CASRRTSGGNGELFF. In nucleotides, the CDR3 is TGTGCCAGCAGAAGGACTAGCGGGGGGAACGGGGAGCTGTTTTTT.